This TCR beta chain was found in a study of control samples from healthy donors and cancer patients. Produced via immunoSEQ multiplex PCR; TCRdb's table is partial and in-frame only. The sample consists of nearly 55,000 clones, nearly 96% of them appearing once. The J segment lost 3 bases and the V segment lost 4 bases, leaving 5 bases of the junction unmatched. CDR3 length: 16 residues. Germline V lookup: CDR1 LGHNA, CDR2 YNFKEQ. This clone occurred a few times. This TCR was recovered from a woman under 40 in good health. Sequencing input: blood. The chain employs TRBV4-2 and TRBJ2-2; 10 nucleotides match TRBD2. Here the CDR3 reads CASSLGAGGYTGELFF. The CDR3 nucleotides read TGTGCCAGCAGCCTAGGAGCGGGAGGGTACACCGGGGAGCTGTTTTTT.